This T cell receptor (beta chain) was recorded in a study of response to subunit inactivated influenza vaccine. Study-wide findings and caveats: It was the authors' suggestion that each seasonal influenza vaccination recruits few new T cells.

The CDR3 covers 15 residues. Deletions cut 0 bases from V and 8 bases from J, with 16 bases between. In germline, CDR1 is MNHEY, CDR2 SVGAGI. Concerning this clonotype itself: The target antigen is unknown.

TCRdb called the RT-PCR reads again in MiXCR, with one record for every CDR3 protein. The data show 560,000 or so distinct CDR3 sequences, approximately 7.7% seen once. The sequence was collected from a man aged 50-75 years who received an inactivated influenza vaccine. The material sequenced was PBMCs from blood, taken about 23 months after vaccination. The chain combines TRBV6-5 with TRBJ1-2; D is possibly TRBD1 (6 bases). The CDR3 DNA reads as TGTGCCAGCAGTTACTCTGGCAGGGGCCCGGGGGGCTACACCTTC. Its protein product is CASSYSGRGPGGYTF.